This T cell receptor (beta chain) derives from a study of shared clonotypes between healthy human individuals. Everyone who donated was a Caucasian adult who lived in Nashville, Tennessee. The CDR3 is 15 amino acids. Germline lookup yields CDR1 SSHAT and CDR2 FNYEAQ (reference sequence). Study-wide results and caveats: In this cohort, only blood was sampled, and tissue repertoires likely differ. Clonotype sharing among donors was expected to depend on sequencing depth. Sequencing of the sorted subsets was shown by rarefaction to be incomplete despite large depth.

Some clones are missing from TCRdb's copy, which holds only in-frame ones; the method was immunoSEQ multiplex PCR. Of about 2 million clones listed, roughly 94% were seen once; the top ten hold 0.13%. Regarding this clone: The antigen remains undetermined. The junction departs from the called germline gene at one end, perhaps through a read error. Different DNA sequences within this sample yield the same CDR3.

The receptor comes from a man aged 18 to 29 in good health. The sequenced sample consisted of naive CD4+ T cells sorted from blood. Noted subset: CD45RA+ positively selected. This chain links TRBV7-7 with TRBJ2-1; 7 bases match TRBD2. CDR3 sequence reads: CASSLGGGSYNEQFF. The CDR3 nucleotides are TGTGCTAGCAGCTTAGGCGGGGGCTCCTACAATGAGCAGTTCTTC.